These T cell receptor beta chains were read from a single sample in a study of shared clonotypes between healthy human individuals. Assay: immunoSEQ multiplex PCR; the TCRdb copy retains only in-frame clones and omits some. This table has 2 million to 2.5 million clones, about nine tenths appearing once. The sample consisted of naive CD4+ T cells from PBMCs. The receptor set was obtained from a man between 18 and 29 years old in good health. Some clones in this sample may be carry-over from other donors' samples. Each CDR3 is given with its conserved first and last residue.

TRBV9,CASSAPMALGNLNTEAFF
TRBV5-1,CASSRGIAGYEDTQYF
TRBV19,CASSGDRVRGQPQHF
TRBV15,CATSRDGGGGGPSYNEQFF
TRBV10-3,CAISTDGGDPYTF
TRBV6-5,CASSYRAGGTYEQYF
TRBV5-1,CASSLPSGRADYEQFF
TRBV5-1,CASSLSSGSDNEQFF
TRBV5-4,CANSPGPKNTEAFF
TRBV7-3,CASSLSGTSFFF
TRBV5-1,CASSLPGRFYEQYF
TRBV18,CASSPLQASTDTQYF
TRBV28,CASTDLSGSFYNEQFF
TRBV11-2,CASSLDSGTGPFF
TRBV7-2,CASSFSGGGFETQYF
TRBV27,CASSLYGTANGYTF
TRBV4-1,CASSQITGAGETQYF
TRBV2,CASSIAGDADTQYF
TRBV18,CASSPGIAGGYQSSYEQYF
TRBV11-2,CASSVQGDRVNEKLFF
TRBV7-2,CASSLAVRYNEQFF
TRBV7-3,CASSLIGPGSAGELFF
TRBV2,CATLRRGNTEAFF
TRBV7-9,CASSWASDYPFEQYF